Listed below are T cell receptor beta chains from one sample, sequenced in a study of OX40 agonist ivuxolimab in advanced cancers. Clones were read by immunoSEQ multiplex PCR, and TCRdb kept only the in-frame ones, dropping some. The data contain roughly 64,000 clones, 91% of them singletons. This specimen was CD4+ or CD8+ T cells sorted from blood, taken in a trial of the OX40 agonist ivuxolimab. These receptors were obtained from an adult with an advanced solid tumor such as melanoma, head and neck, liver or kidney cancer. The CDR3 runs from the conserved cysteine through the conserved F or W. The order of the fields is CDR3 protein, CDR3 DNA, J gene, CDR3 length, V gene, D gene, clone size. The D gene is left open where the match is weak. Only part of the rows carry a size: once, few, many, or a class if the clone is expanded.

cdr3_aa: CASSTPHDLPNGYTF; cdr3_nt: TGCGCCAGCAGCACTCCTCACGACCTCCCTAATGGCTACACCTTC; j_call: TRBJ1-2; cdr3_length: 15; v_call: TRBV4-1; d_call: .; clone_size: .
cdr3_aa: CAISELAAGSGGEQYF; cdr3_nt: TGTGCCATCAGTGAGCTAGCGGCGGGCTCGGGAGGGGAGCAGTACTTC; j_call: TRBJ2-7; cdr3_length: 16; v_call: TRBV10-3; d_call: TRBD2; clone_size: .
cdr3_aa: CAISESRATNEKLFF; cdr3_nt: TGTGCCATCAGTGAGTCCAGGGCAACTAATGAAAAACTGTTTTTT; j_call: TRBJ1-4; cdr3_length: 15; v_call: TRBV10-3; d_call: .; clone_size: .
cdr3_aa: CAISDTRVTEAFF; cdr3_nt: TGTGCCATCAGTGATACCAGGGTCACTGAAGCTTTCTTT; j_call: TRBJ1-1; cdr3_length: 13; v_call: TRBV10-3; d_call: .; clone_size: .
cdr3_aa: CASSEFVEEGYTF; cdr3_nt: TGTGCCAGCAGTGAATTCGTGGAGGAGGGCTACACCTTC; j_call: TRBJ1-2; cdr3_length: 13; v_call: TRBV25-1; d_call: .; clone_size: .
cdr3_aa: CTSSRGVEQYF; cdr3_nt: TGTACCAGCAGCAGGGGAGTGGAGCAGTACTTC; j_call: TRBJ2-7; cdr3_length: 11; v_call: TRBV7-2; d_call: .; clone_size: .
cdr3_aa: CASSLVGTSFYFGEQFF; cdr3_nt: TGTGCCAGCAGCTTAGTCGGTACCAGCTTTTATTTTGGTGAGCAGTTCTTC; j_call: TRBJ2-1; cdr3_length: 17; v_call: TRBV7-2; d_call: .; clone_size: .
cdr3_aa: CASSPASDGETQYF; cdr3_nt: TGTGCCAGCTCACCGGCTTCGGACGGGGAGACCCAGTACTTC; j_call: TRBJ2-5; cdr3_length: 14; v_call: TRBV18; d_call: .; clone_size: .
cdr3_aa: CASSPGGEFGWGYTF; cdr3_nt: TGTGCCAGCAGCCCGGGCGGAGAATTCGGATGGGGCTACACCTTC; j_call: TRBJ1-2; cdr3_length: 15; v_call: TRBV7-2; d_call: .; clone_size: once
cdr3_aa: CASSVNWGHQPQHF; cdr3_nt: TGTGCCAGCAGTGTCAACTGGGGTCATCAGCCCCAGCATTTT; j_call: TRBJ1-5; cdr3_length: 14; v_call: TRBV27; d_call: .; clone_size: .
cdr3_aa: CASPLPPSKGTEAFF; cdr3_nt: TGTGCAAGTCCCCTCCCGCCATCTAAGGGCACTGAAGCTTTCTTT; j_call: TRBJ1-1; cdr3_length: 15; v_call: TRBV12-2; d_call: .; clone_size: .
cdr3_aa: CASSENAGLGGEQFF; cdr3_nt: TGTGCCAGCAGTGAGAACGCGGGACTAGGGGGGGAGCAGTTCTTC; j_call: TRBJ2-1; cdr3_length: 15; v_call: TRBV6-1; d_call: TRBD2; clone_size: .
cdr3_aa: CASSPPLGYEQYF; cdr3_nt: TGTGCCAGCTCACCACCTTTGGGCTACGAGCAGTACTTC; j_call: TRBJ2-7; cdr3_length: 13; v_call: TRBV18; d_call: .; clone_size: .
cdr3_aa: CASSIAGNNGYTF; cdr3_nt: TGTGCCAGTAGTATAGCAGGGAACAATGGCTACACCTTC; j_call: TRBJ1-2; cdr3_length: 13; v_call: TRBV19; d_call: .; clone_size: .
cdr3_aa: CASSVSGTINPPRQYF; cdr3_nt: TGCGCCAGCAGCGTTTCCGGGACAATAAATCCTCCTCGGCAGTACTTC; j_call: TRBJ2-5; cdr3_length: 16; v_call: TRBV5-1; d_call: .; clone_size: .
cdr3_aa: CASSLEWGGGELFF; cdr3_nt: TGTGCCAGCAGCTTAGAATGGGGGGGCGGGGAGCTGTTTTTT; j_call: TRBJ2-2; cdr3_length: 14; v_call: TRBV11-2; d_call: TRBD2; clone_size: .
cdr3_aa: CASSPGTGNRDSPLHF; cdr3_nt: TGTGCCAGCAGTCCCGGGACAGGGAATAGGGATTCACCCCTCCACTTT; j_call: TRBJ1-6; cdr3_length: 16; v_call: TRBV7-9; d_call: TRBD1; clone_size: .
cdr3_aa: CASSFGLAGSTDTQYF; cdr3_nt: TGTGCCAGCAGCTTCGGACTAGCGGGGTCCACAGATACGCAGTATTTT; j_call: TRBJ2-3; cdr3_length: 16; v_call: TRBV5-5; d_call: TRBD2; clone_size: .
cdr3_aa: CASSFGDPPDTQYF; cdr3_nt: TGTGCCAGCAGCTTCGGGGATCCCCCAGATACGCAGTATTTT; j_call: TRBJ2-3; cdr3_length: 14; v_call: TRBV7-2; d_call: .; clone_size: .
cdr3_aa: CASSFLQGLVGTNEQFF; cdr3_nt: TGTGCCAGCAGCTTCCTACAAGGGCTAGTCGGGACCAATGAGCAGTTCTTC; j_call: TRBJ2-1; cdr3_length: 17; v_call: TRBV7-2; d_call: .; clone_size: .
cdr3_aa: CASSLGAHMGVEGYTF; cdr3_nt: TGTGCCAGTAGTCTGGGGGCCCACATGGGGGTTGAAGGCTACACCTTC; j_call: TRBJ1-2; cdr3_length: 16; v_call: TRBV19; d_call: .; clone_size: .
cdr3_aa: CSVRQGTQPQHF; cdr3_nt: TGCAGCGTTAGACAGGGGACTCAGCCCCAGCATTTT; j_call: TRBJ1-5; cdr3_length: 12; v_call: TRBV29-1; d_call: TRBD1; clone_size: .
cdr3_aa: CAWSNRRVATNEKLFF; cdr3_nt: TGTGCCTGGAGTAACAGGAGAGTTGCAACTAATGAAAAACTGTTTTTT; j_call: TRBJ1-4; cdr3_length: 16; v_call: TRBV30; d_call: .; clone_size: .
cdr3_aa: CASSEGGPSTYEQYF; cdr3_nt: TGCGCCAGCAGTGAAGGGGGTCCCTCTACCTACGAGCAGTACTTC; j_call: TRBJ2-7; cdr3_length: 15; v_call: TRBV10-2; d_call: .; clone_size: .
cdr3_aa: CASSEGHLNTEAFF; cdr3_nt: TGTGCCAGCAGCGAGGGACATCTGAACACTGAAGCTTTCTTT; j_call: TRBJ1-1; cdr3_length: 14; v_call: TRBV9; d_call: .; clone_size: .
cdr3_aa: CASSYSRTTNEKLFF; cdr3_nt: TGTGCCAGCAGTTACTCTCGAACAACTAATGAAAAACTGTTTTTT; j_call: TRBJ1-4; cdr3_length: 15; v_call: TRBV6-6; d_call: .; clone_size: .
cdr3_aa: CASRTTDTEAFF; cdr3_nt: TGTGCCAGCAGGACGACAGACACTGAAGCTTTCTTT; j_call: TRBJ1-1; cdr3_length: 12; v_call: TRBV2; d_call: .; clone_size: .
cdr3_aa: CASSATTQMGQYF; cdr3_nt: TGTGCCAGCAGTGCGACAACCCAGATGGGGCAGTACTTC; j_call: TRBJ2-7; cdr3_length: 13; v_call: TRBV11-3; d_call: .; clone_size: .
cdr3_aa: CASSLDSNTEAFF; cdr3_nt: TGTGCCAGCAGCTTAGACAGCAACACTGAAGCTTTCTTT; j_call: TRBJ1-1; cdr3_length: 13; v_call: TRBV7-2; d_call: .; clone_size: once
cdr3_aa: CASSPQGTPSHNEQFF; cdr3_nt: TGTGCCAGTAGCCCTCAGGGGACCCCTTCGCACAATGAGCAGTTCTTC; j_call: TRBJ2-1; cdr3_length: 16; v_call: TRBV19; d_call: .; clone_size: .
cdr3_aa: CASSLSAYEQYF; cdr3_nt: TGTGCCAGCAGCTTGTCTGCCTACGAGCAGTACTTC; j_call: TRBJ2-7; cdr3_length: 12; v_call: TRBV5-5; d_call: .; clone_size: .
cdr3_aa: CASRPQGYRNQPQHF; cdr3_nt: TGTGCCAGCAGACCACAGGGGTACCGCAATCAGCCCCAGCATTTT; j_call: TRBJ1-5; cdr3_length: 15; v_call: TRBV6-6; d_call: TRBD1; clone_size: .
cdr3_aa: CASSLGRASTDTQYF; cdr3_nt: TGTGCCAGCAGCTTAGGCCGGGCAAGCACAGATACGCAGTATTTT; j_call: TRBJ2-3; cdr3_length: 15; v_call: TRBV7-9; d_call: .; clone_size: .
cdr3_aa: CASSLAGAGNQPQHF; cdr3_nt: TGTGCCAGCAGCTTGGCTGGCGCAGGAAATCAGCCCCAGCATTTT; j_call: TRBJ1-5; cdr3_length: 15; v_call: TRBV5-4; d_call: .; clone_size: .
cdr3_aa: CASSPRTGAYGYTF; cdr3_nt: TGTGCCAGCAGCCCCCGGACAGGGGCCTATGGCTACACCTTC; j_call: TRBJ1-2; cdr3_length: 14; v_call: TRBV28; d_call: TRBD1; clone_size: .
cdr3_aa: CASFRTGGGGNTIYF; cdr3_nt: TGTGCCAGCTTCCGGACAGGGGGGGGTGGAAACACCATATATTTT; j_call: TRBJ1-3; cdr3_length: 15; v_call: TRBV18; d_call: TRBD1; clone_size: .
cdr3_aa: CSVMRGGIQYF; cdr3_nt: TGCAGTGTCATGAGAGGGGGCATTCAGTACTTC; j_call: TRBJ2-4; cdr3_length: 11; v_call: TRBV20-1; d_call: .; clone_size: .
cdr3_aa: CASSPDGTSGRAWETQYF; cdr3_nt: TGTGCCAGCAGTCCCGACGGGACTAGCGGGAGGGCGTGGGAGACCCAGTACTTC; j_call: TRBJ2-5; cdr3_length: 18; v_call: TRBV2; d_call: TRBD2; clone_size: .
cdr3_aa: CASSRLNTQYF; cdr3_nt: TGTGCCAGCAGCCGATTAAATACGCAGTATTTT; j_call: TRBJ2-3; cdr3_length: 11; v_call: TRBV7-6; d_call: .; clone_size: .
cdr3_aa: CASSMTETPSYGYTF; cdr3_nt: TGTGCCAGTAGTATGACAGAAACGCCTAGCTATGGCTACACCTTC; j_call: TRBJ1-2; cdr3_length: 15; v_call: TRBV19; d_call: .; clone_size: .
cdr3_aa: CASSPHPQDRGITGELFF; cdr3_nt: TGTGCCAGCAGCCCCCACCCCCAGGACAGGGGGATTACCGGGGAGCTGTTTTTT; j_call: TRBJ2-2; cdr3_length: 18; v_call: TRBV7-8; d_call: TRBD1; clone_size: .
cdr3_aa: CASSFGTGSLPQHF; cdr3_nt: TGTGCCAGCAGTTTTGGGACAGGGTCTTTGCCCCAGCATTTT; j_call: TRBJ1-5; cdr3_length: 14; v_call: TRBV27; d_call: TRBD1; clone_size: .
cdr3_aa: CASSSDTVYGYTF; cdr3_nt: TGTGCCAGCAGTTCAGATACGGTCTATGGCTACACCTTC; j_call: TRBJ1-2; cdr3_length: 13; v_call: TRBV7-9; d_call: .; clone_size: .
cdr3_aa: CASSRGTGVTEAFF; cdr3_nt: TGTGCCAGCAGCCGAGGGACAGGGGTAACTGAAGCTTTCTTT; j_call: TRBJ1-1; cdr3_length: 14; v_call: TRBV7-9; d_call: TRBD1; clone_size: .
cdr3_aa: CAISGTPNQPQHF; cdr3_nt: TGTGCCATCAGTGGGACCCCCAATCAGCCCCAGCATTTT; j_call: TRBJ1-5; cdr3_length: 13; v_call: TRBV10-3; d_call: .; clone_size: .
cdr3_aa: CATTRVGSNQPQHF; cdr3_nt: TGTGCCACCACAAGAGTGGGTAGCAATCAGCCCCAGCATTTT; j_call: TRBJ1-5; cdr3_length: 14; v_call: TRBV6-1; d_call: .; clone_size: .
cdr3_aa: CASSELGSSGANVLTF; cdr3_nt: TGTGCCAGCAGTGAATTGGGCAGCTCTGGGGCCAACGTCCTGACTTTC; j_call: TRBJ2-6; cdr3_length: 16; v_call: TRBV25-1; d_call: .; clone_size: .
cdr3_aa: CASSTTGTFNYGYTF; cdr3_nt: TGTGCCAGCTCCACCACAGGGACTTTTAACTATGGCTACACCTTC; j_call: TRBJ1-2; cdr3_length: 15; v_call: TRBV27; d_call: .; clone_size: .
cdr3_aa: CASKVGGSGANVLTF; cdr3_nt: TGTGCCAGCAAAGTGGGGGGCTCTGGGGCCAACGTCCTGACTTTC; j_call: TRBJ2-6; cdr3_length: 15; v_call: TRBV2; d_call: .; clone_size: .
cdr3_aa: CASKESATNEKLFF; cdr3_nt: TGTGCCAGCAAAGAAAGTGCAACTAATGAAAAACTGTTTTTT; j_call: TRBJ1-4; cdr3_length: 14; v_call: TRBV2; d_call: .; clone_size: .
cdr3_aa: CASSLNAGLGQPQHF; cdr3_nt: TGTGCCAGCAGCTTGAATGCGGGACTCGGTCAGCCCCAGCATTTT; j_call: TRBJ1-5; cdr3_length: 15; v_call: TRBV5-5; d_call: .; clone_size: .